The 9 T cell receptor beta chains reported below all come from one sample, sequenced in a study of T cells in localized non-small cell lung cancer. TCRdb keeps only in-frame clones here, not all; method: immunoSEQ multiplex PCR. The sample lists 15,000 to 20,000 clones, over 75% occurring once. The source material was peripheral blood, sampled before any cancer treatment. Source of these receptors: a male donor older than 55 with stage I lung adenocarcinoma.

For this clone: Germline and junction disagree at one end, which may indicate a read error. This rearrangement joins TRBV30 to TRBJ1-4, with D possibly being TRBD1 (5 bases). The CDR3 consists of 14 residues. The V gene's germline CDR1 is GTSNPN and CDR2 SVGIG (reference sequence). The CDR3 bases are TGTGCCTGGAGTGTAGATGGGACCTGGGGAAAAACTGTTTTT. This gives the protein CAWSVDGTWGKTVF.

The V gene is TRBV5-4, the J gene TRBJ1-5, with 7 bases fitting TRBD1. In germline, CDR1 is SGHNT, CDR2 YYREEE (reference sequence). This CDR3 region has 14 residues. Trimming took 4 bases from V and 11 from J; bases not matched to a gene: 12. Here the CDR3 reads CASSQGQADSSQHF. CDR3 bases: TGTGCCAGCAGCCAAGGACAGGCGGACTCATCCCAGCATTTT.

The chain couples TRBV2 to TRBJ1-1; tentatively, D is TRBD1 (6 bases). The V gene lost 0 bases and the J gene lost 4 bases, with 15 bases spanning the gap. The CDR3 is 16 amino acids. CDR1 is SNHLY, CDR2 FYNNEI, per germline. The CDR3 reads CASSEALTGPLTEAFF. CDR3 bases: TGTGCCAGCAGTGAAGCGCTGACAGGTCCCCTCACTGAAGCTTTCTTT.

The chain carries TRBV7-3 and TRBJ2-3, with a possible D match to TRBD1 (5 bases). V was clipped by 2 bases and J by 2 bases, with 11 bases between them. Per the germline V gene, CDR1 is SGHTA and CDR2 is FQGTGA. This CDR3 spans 15 amino acids. The CDR3 sequence: CASSLSGRDTDTQYF. The DNA for the CDR3 is TGTGCCAGCAGCTTATCCGGCAGGGACACAGATACGCAGTATTTT.

The CDR3 region has the DNA TGTGCCAGCAGCGCGGTCGGCGAGCTCAACTATGGCTACACCTTC. The encoded protein is CASSAVGELNYGYTF. The chain couples TRBV2 to TRBJ1-2, with D hard to call. CDR1 and CDR2 (germline): SNHLY, FYNNEI. The germline V and J ends were trimmed by 6 bases and 2 bases, with 16 bases remaining between them. The CDR3 runs to 15 residues.

This sequence joins TRBV10-3 and TRBJ2-2; maybe TRBD1 (6 bases). Trimming stripped 4 bases from V and 1 base from J, with 16 bases between. CDR1 is ENHRY, CDR2 SYGVKD, per germline. This CDR3 comprises 17 residues. This CDR3 is CAISVGRGSQNTGELFF. The CDR3 region has the DNA TGTGCCATCAGTGTGGGCAGGGGATCTCAGAACACCGGGGAGCTGTTTTTT.

This clone was seen just once. The rearrangement uses TRBV15 and TRBJ1-2; TRBD1 might be the D (5 bases). V was clipped by 0 bases and J by 2 bases, with 10 bases between them. The V gene's germline CDR1 is LNHNV and CDR2 YYDKDF (reference sequence). The CDR3 consists of 15 residues. CDR3 bases: TGTGCCACCAGCAGAGAAATGGGGGGGAACTATGGCTACACCTTC. Its protein is CATSREMGGNYGYTF.

V is TRBV19 and J is TRBJ2-2, with D unresolved. The CDR3 loop spans 14 amino acids. Germline lookup yields CDR1 LNHDA and CDR2 SQIVND (reference sequence). V was shortened by 3 bases and J by 0 bases, with 5 bases between the two germline ends. CDR3 residues: CASSITPNTGELFF. For the CDR3, the DNA is TGTGCCAGTAGTATTACACCGAACACCGGGGAGCTGTTTTTT.

This chain connects TRBV7-9 to TRBJ2-7; TRBD1 or TRBD2 may be the D gene (6 bases each). In germline, CDR1 is SEHNR, CDR2 FQNEAQ (reference sequence). The germline V and J ends were trimmed by 3 bases and 5 bases, with 17 bases remaining between them. The CDR3 has 15 amino acids. The CDR3 coding sequence is TGTGCCAGCAGCTTCGGCGGAGGGGGACGGGACGAGCAGTACTTC. Translating gives CASSFGGGGRDEQYF. The full variable domain, rest sourced from reference TRBV7-9 and TRBJ2-7, is DTGVSQNPRHKITKRGQNVTFRCDPISEHNRLYWYRQTLGQGPEFLTYFQNEAQLEKSRLLSDRFSAERPKGSFSTLEIQRTEQGDSAMYLCASSFGGGGRDEQYFGPGTRLTVT.